Shown below are 26 T cell receptor beta chains from a single sample sequenced in a study of shared clonotypes between healthy human individuals. Measured with immunoSEQ multiplex PCR; TCRdb has only the in-frame clones, and not every one. Among about 1 million clones listed, more than 65% were seen once. The specimen sequenced was memory CD4+ T cells sorted from blood. Subset of the sample: CD45RA-negative fraction. The receptors stem from a young man in good health.

This chain uses TRBV6-1 with TRBJ1-5, with D unclear. The CDR3 covers 14 residues. Between the trimmed V and J ends, which lost 2 bases and 4 bases, there was a span of 9 bases. The germline V gene has CDR1 MNHNS and CDR2 SASEGT. The chain's CDR3 is CASSETWINQPQHF. CDR3 sequence (DNA): TGTGCCAGCAGTGAAACGTGGATAAATCAGCCCCAGCATTTT.

The chain recombines TRBV7-3 with TRBJ2-2; D unclear. The CDR3 runs to 14 residues. Trimming left V 8 bases short and J 6 bases short, with 16 bases between. Germline assignment: CDR1 SGHTA and CDR2 FQGTGA. The CDR3 DNA reads as TGTGCCAGCGGTTCCACGAGTGTGTCCGGGGAGCTGTTTTTT. It translates to CASGSTSVSGELFF.

This chain uses TRBV6-6 with TRBJ2-5; D is ambiguous. From germline, CDR1 is MNHNY and CDR2 SVGAGI (reference sequence). V dropped 6 bases and J dropped 2 bases, with 13 bases sitting between them. The length of the CDR3 is 14 residues. CDR3 sequence: CASRRDNTQETQYF. The CDR3, as DNA: TGTGCCAGCAGGCGAGATAATACTCAAGAGACCCAGTACTTC.

This clone was seen a handful of times. This chain joins TRBV27 and TRBJ1-6; D is undetermined. This CDR3 has 12 residues. The germline V gene encodes CDR1 MNHEY and CDR2 SMNVEV (reference sequence). V lost 3 bases and J 6 bases, leaving 3 bases between the germline ends. The CDR3 here is CASSLGNSPLHF. Written as DNA, the CDR3 is TGTGCCAGCAGTTTGGGTAATTCACCCCTCCACTTT.

In its sample, this clone was seen once. This chain uses TRBV23-1 with TRBJ1-4, with 11 bases identical to TRBD1. TRBV23-1 falls under the ORF class, with uncertain function. CDR3 length: 17 amino acids. With 0 bases clipped from V and 3 bases from J, the junction kept 3 bases outside the gene matches. The CDR3 region is CASSQSDRGLSNEKLFF. In nucleotides, the CDR3 is TGCGCCAGCAGTCAATCGGACAGGGGGCTGTCTAATGAAAAACTGTTTTTT.

The chain employs TRBV15 and TRBJ2-1; 7 nucleotides line up with TRBD2. Germline CDR1 LNHNV, CDR2 YYDKDF (reference sequence). The J segment lost 0 bases and the V segment lost 3 bases, leaving 2 bases of the junction unmatched. CDR3 length equals 15 residues. The CDR3 nucleotides are TGTGCCACCAGCAGCCGGGAGGTCTCCTACAATGAGCAGTTCTTC. Its protein product is CATSSREVSYNEQFF.

The CDR3 here is CASSKGAEGAGELFF. CDR3 DNA sequence: TGTGCCAGCAGCAAAGGGGCGGAAGGGGCCGGGGAGCTGTTTTTT. J is TRBJ2-2 and V is TRBV7-1; D is perhaps TRBD1 (5 bases). TRBV7-1 has ORF status, its function being uncertain. V dropped 5 bases and J dropped 6 bases, with 16 bases sitting between them. The CDR3 totals 15 residues.

This chain connects TRBV5-1 to TRBJ2-3; D may be TRBD2 (6 bases). The CDR3 runs to 16 residues. The V and J ends lost 0 bases and 3 bases respectively, with 14 bases between them. The V gene's germline CDR1 is SGHRS and CDR2 YFSETQ. The CDR3 protein is CASSLAALGGTDTQYF. DNA of the CDR3: TGCGCCAGCAGCTTGGCCGCGCTGGGGGGTACAGATACGCAGTATTTT.

The chain links TRBV28 to TRBJ1-2; D not certain. The CDR3 consists of 12 residues. Germline V gene sequence: CDR1 MDHEN, CDR2 SYDVKM. Deletions cut 5 bases from V and 3 bases from J, with 7 bases between. This CDR3 reads CASSLQDYGYTF. CDR3 nucleotides: TGTGCCAGCAGTCTCCAGGACTATGGCTACACCTTC.

This chain joins TRBV30 and TRBJ2-5; 8 bases agree with TRBD2. The CDR3 length is 15 residues. Germline values: CDR1 GTSNPN, CDR2 SVGIG (reference sequence). The trim removed 2 bases at V and 5 bases at J, leaving 10 bases unmatched. CDR3 in amino acids: CAWSNLGLAGETQYF. The CDR3 DNA is TGTGCCTGGAGTAATCTGGGGCTAGCGGGCGAGACCCAGTACTTC. The variable domain in full, with the rest retrieved from reference TRBV30 and TRBJ2-5, is SQTIHQWPATLVQPVGSPLSLECTVEGTSNPNLYWYRQAAGRGLQLLFYSVGIGQISSEVPQNLSASRPQDRQFILSSKKLLLSDSGFYLCAWSNLGLAGETQYFGPGTRLLVL.

This chain links TRBV7-2 with TRBJ2-3, with 7 bases lining up with TRBD1. The CDR3 runs to 15 residues. Germline CDR1 SGHTA, CDR2 FQGNSA. Trimming at V came to 5 bases and at J to 2 bases, leaving 7 bases not matched to a gene. The CDR3 is CASSAKGAHTDTQYF. CDR3 DNA: TGTGCCAGCAGCGCGAAGGGGGCTCACACAGATACGCAGTATTTT. The entire variable domain, with the rest obtained from reference TRBV7-2 and TRBJ2-3, is as follows: GAGVSQSPSNKVTEKGKDVELRCDPISGHTALYWYRQSLGQGLEFLIYFQGNSAPDKSGLPSDRFSAERTGGSVSTLTIQRTQQEDSAVYLCASSAKGAHTDTQYFGPGTRLTVL.

V is TRBV27 and J is TRBJ1-5; possible D gene TRBD1, 6 bases. Germline V CDR1 and CDR2: MNHEY, SMNVEV (reference sequence). The CDR3 has 16 amino acids. V was pared by 0 bases and J by 4 bases, with 13 bases between. CDR3 sequence: CASSLSGGGGNQPQHF. DNA of the CDR3: TGTGCCAGCAGTTTATCGGGAGGGGGAGGAAATCAGCCCCAGCATTTT.

This rearrangement joins TRBV5-4 to TRBJ2-4; 7 bases line up with TRBD1. Germline CDR1 SGHNT, CDR2 YYREEE (reference sequence). Trimming cost V 4 bases and J 5 bases; bases outside gene matches: 12. The CDR3 spans 16 residues. The CDR3 nucleotides are TGTGCCAGCAGCGTAGACAGGGACCGCGCCGAAAACATTCAGTACTTC. Amino acid sequence: CASSVDRDRAENIQYF.

As to this clone: Other DNA sequences of this sample code for an identical CDR3. The gene calls are TRBV5-4 and TRBJ2-6; D may be TRBD2 (5 bases). Looked up from germline, CDR1 is SGHNT and CDR2 is YYREEE (reference sequence). The CDR3 is 15 amino acids. V gave up 0 bases and J gave up 1 base, with 5 bases separating them. CDR3 in amino acids: CASSLAGSGANVLTF. The CDR3, as DNA: TGTGCCAGCAGCTTGGCGGGATCTGGGGCCAACGTCCTGACTTTC. The full variable domain, with the rest looked up from reference TRBV5-4 and TRBJ2-6, is ETGVTQSPTHLIKTRGQQVTLRCSSQSGHNTVSWYQQALGQGPQFIFQYYREEENGRGNFPPRFSGLQFPNYSSELNVNALELDDSALYLCASSLAGSGANVLTFGAGSRLTVL.

This clone appeared a few times. The rearrangement joins TRBV2 to TRBJ1-3; D is unclear. The length of the CDR3 is 14 residues. Germline lookup yields CDR1 SNHLY and CDR2 FYNNEI. The ends were cut back, 6 bases at V and 1 base at J, with 10 bases in the middle. CDR3 bases: TGTGCCAGCAGCCCACTAATGTCTGGAAACACCATATATTTT. It encodes CASSPLMSGNTIYF.

The gene calls are TRBV6-5 and TRBJ2-3; D ambiguous. The CDR3 runs 12 residues. V lost 5 bases and J 6 bases, leaving 9 bases between the germline ends. Germline V CDR1 and CDR2: MNHEY, SVGAGI. The CDR3, as DNA: TGTGCCAGCAGTCAAAAACGGGATACGCAGTATTTT. This gives the protein CASSQKRDTQYF.

This chain connects TRBV10-3 to TRBJ1-6; weak D call: TRBD1 (6 bases). The CDR3 extends over 15 amino acids. Germline V gene sequence: CDR1 ENHRY, CDR2 SYGVKD. The V and J ends lost 3 bases and 7 bases respectively, with 13 bases between them. In DNA, the CDR3 is TGTGCCATCAGTGAAAGGCGGACAGAGAATTCACCCCTCCACTTT. This sequence encodes CAISERRTENSPLHF.

This clone was seen just once. V and J are TRBV2 and TRBJ2-3; tentatively, D is TRBD1 (6 bases). Germline CDR1 is SNHLY and CDR2 is FYNNEI. The CDR3 totals 14 residues. With 10 bases removed from V and 0 bases from J, the gap between germline ends came to 14 bases. The CDR3: CAMGAMISTDTQYF. As DNA, the CDR3 is TGTGCCATGGGGGCGATGATTAGCACAGATACGCAGTATTTT.

The chain combines TRBV7-3 with TRBJ1-5, with D tentatively TRBD1 (5 bases). In germline, CDR1 is SGHTA, CDR2 FQGTGA. This CDR3 is built from 21 residues. Trimming took 1 base from V and 0 from J, leaving 25 bases between them. In DNA, the CDR3 is TGTGCCAGCAGCTTAAGCGCGCATATTACCGGAGGGGAGAGTAGCAATCAGCCCCAGCATTTT. The encoded protein is CASSLSAHITGGESSNQPQHF.

Notes on this clone: The sample contains more than one DNA sequence encoding this CDR3. The genes are TRBV11-3 and TRBJ2-2, with D unresolved. Trimming took off 5 bases at V and 5 bases at J, with 6 bases between the two ends. The CDR3 covers 12 residues. In germline, CDR1 is SGHNT, CDR2 YENEEA. CDR3 sequence (DNA): TGTGCCAGCAGCCTAAATACCGGGGAGCTGTTTTTT. Translated: CASSLNTGELFF.

A few counts support this clone. Just one base apart from a much larger clone, this may be a read error. V gene TRBV20-1 combines with J gene TRBJ1-1; D not certain. Trimming left V 4 bases short and J 3 bases short, with 3 bases between. This CDR3 comprises 10 residues. Looked up from germline, CDR1 is DFQATT and CDR2 is SNEGSKA (reference sequence). The CDR3 DNA reads TGCAGTGCTATGCACACTGAAGCTTTCTTT. This translates into CSAMHTEAFF.

Of note for this clone: Within the sample, other DNA sequences also encode this same CDR3. This rearrangement joins TRBV5-1 to TRBJ2-3, with D unclear. V lost 0 bases to trimming and J lost 2 bases, with 7 bases between them. The CDR3 runs to 14 residues. From germline, CDR1 is SGHRS and CDR2 YFSETQ. CDR3 bases: TGCGCCAGCAGCTTGGGGCAGGACACAGATACGCAGTATTTT. Its protein product is CASSLGQDTDTQYF.

This chain uses TRBV5-1 with TRBJ1-1; 7 positions agree with TRBD1. From germline, CDR1 is SGHRS and CDR2 YFSETQ. The CDR3 runs to 13 residues. V gave up 0 bases and J gave up 6 bases; unmatched junction bases: 2. CDR3 amino acids: CASSLDRGPEAFF. CDR3 sequence (DNA): TGCGCCAGCAGCTTGGACAGGGGCCCTGAAGCTTTCTTT.

The chain couples TRBV5-4 to TRBJ2-7; the D call may be TRBD1 or TRBD2 (6 bases each). Germline lookup yields CDR1 SGHNT and CDR2 YYREEE (reference sequence). The CDR3 totals 15 residues. The V end lost 3 bases, the J end lost 7 bases, and 20 bases lay between the germline ends. The CDR3 DNA sequence: TGTGCCAGCAGCTCCCTCGGCACCGGAGGGGGAGAGCAGTACTTC. This encodes CASSSLGTGGGEQYF.

This clone appeared many times. The V gene is TRBV19, the J gene TRBJ1-2; D unclear. CDR1 is LNHDA and CDR2 is SQIVND in the germline V gene (reference sequence). V gave up 5 bases and J gave up 4 bases, with 20 bases separating them. CDR3 length equals 16 residues. CDR3 sequence: CASSPEGTGGVYGYTF. The CDR3 DNA reads as TGTGCCAGTAGTCCCGAAGGAACGGGTGGGGTCTATGGCTACACCTTC.

Turning to this clone: Other DNA sequences from this sample encode an identical CDR3 as well. The gene calls are TRBV9 and TRBJ1-3; D possibly corresponds to TRBD1 (5 bases). Trimming left V 0 bases short and J 0 bases short, with 7 bases between. The germline CDR1 and CDR2 sequences are SGDLS and YYNGEE. The CDR3 sequence is 15 residues long. The CDR3 is CASSVGQGSGNTIYF. The CDR3 DNA is TGTGCCAGCAGCGTAGGGCAGGGCTCTGGAAACACCATATATTTT. Using reference TRBV9 and TRBJ1-3 for the parts outside the CDR3, the full variable domain is DSGVTQTPKHLITATGQRVTLRCSPRSGDLSVYWYQQSLDQGLQFLIQYYNGEERAKGNILERFSAQQFPDLHSELNLSSLELGDSALYFCASSVGQGSGNTIYFGEGSWLTVV.